A single sample gave rise to the 20 T cell receptor beta chains below, sequenced in a study of cytomegalovirus exposure and HLA in healthy donors. Use of 60 Vbeta and 13 Jbeta primers characterized the PCR. Profiling relied on immunoSEQ multiplex PCR, and the TCRdb table lists in-frame clones only, not all of them. The table includes about 190,000 clones, 80% to 85% detected once. The sample was PBMCs. The receptors originated from a woman younger than 35 in good health and CMV-seronegative.

This clone was seen a few times. The genes are TRBV2 and TRBJ1-1; TRBD1 agrees at 7 bases. The CDR3 is made up of 14 amino acids. Germline CDR1 is SNHLY and CDR2 is FYNNEI. J gave up 4 bases and V 4 bases, and 6 bases lay outside the gene matches. The CDR3 is CASSVRQGPTEAFF. As DNA, the CDR3 is TGTGCCAGCAGTGTCAGACAGGGACCCACTGAAGCTTTCTTT.

This chain links TRBV18 with TRBJ1-6, with D possibly TRBD1 on 6 matching bases. Germline V gene data show CDR1 as KGHSH and CDR2 as LQKENI. CDR3 length: 14 amino acids. Trimming pared 3 bases from V and 5 bases from J, leaving 8 bases between. CDR3 DNA sequence: TGTGCCAGCTCACCTACAGGGAATAATTCACCCCTCCACTTT. Amino acid sequence: CASSPTGNNSPLHF.

This chain joins TRBV27 and TRBJ2-7, with 9 bases lining up with TRBD1. CDR1 is MNHEY and CDR2 is SMNVEV in the germline V gene (reference sequence). This CDR3 has 15 amino acids. V was clipped by 8 bases and J by 5 bases; unmatched bases: 13. The CDR3 spells CASCRTAGQGHEQYF. The CDR3, as DNA: TGTGCCAGCTGCAGAACCGCGGGACAGGGCCACGAGCAGTACTTC.

The gene calls are TRBV2 and TRBJ2-1; 9 bases line up with TRBD2. V lost 4 bases and J lost 0; bases outside the gene matches: 1. The CDR3 has 15 amino acids. Germline CDR1 is SNHLY and CDR2 is FYNNEI. The CDR3 DNA is TGTGCCAGCAGTGTGACTAGCGGCTCCTACAATGAGCAGTTCTTC. It codes for CASSVTSGSYNEQFF.

In its sample, this clone was seen a few times. The chain carries TRBV7-2 and TRBJ1-5, with TRBD1 matching over 7 bases. With V trimmed by 4 bases and J by 3 bases, 6 bases remained unmatched. Germline CDR1 and CDR2: SGHTA and FQGNSA. CDR3 length: 15 amino acids. This CDR3 reads CASSSMTGINQPQHF. The CDR3 DNA reads TGTGCCAGCAGCTCAATGACAGGGATCAATCAGCCCCAGCATTTT.

The chain joins TRBV19 to TRBJ1-1; 8 bases match TRBD1. Trimming at V came to 8 bases and at J to 7 bases, leaving 15 bases not matched to a gene. The CDR3 spans 15 residues. Germline lookup yields CDR1 LNHDA and CDR2 SQIVND (reference sequence). The CDR3 here is CASGPPGGAPFEAFF. In DNA form, the CDR3 reads TGTGCCAGTGGACCTCCAGGGGGCGCTCCGTTTGAAGCTTTCTTT.

The V gene is TRBV2, the J gene TRBJ2-7, with 9 bases that match TRBD1. Losses at the gene ends were 7 bases for V and 5 bases for J; bases not matched to a gene: 6. The CDR3 contains 13 residues. Germline lookup yields CDR1 SNHLY and CDR2 FYNNEI. The CDR3 DNA reads TGTGCCAGCACCGGGACAGGGACCCACGAGCAGTACTTC. Protein product: CASTGTGTHEQYF.

In nucleotides, the CDR3 is TGCGCCAGCAGCTTGGTACGGGGGATGAACACCGGGGAGCTGTTTTTT. Its translation: CASSLVRGMNTGELFF. J is TRBJ2-2 and V is TRBV5-1; D perhaps matches TRBD2 (6 bases). This CDR3 region has 16 residues. The V end lost 0 bases, the J end lost 1 base, and 10 bases lay between the germline ends. From germline, CDR1 is SGHRS and CDR2 YFSETQ.

The chain recombines TRBV7-8 with TRBJ2-5; 8 bases are a match to TRBD1. The CDR3 runs 13 residues. The trim removed 4 bases at V and 4 bases at J, leaving 2 bases unmatched. Germline CDR1 SGHVS, CDR2 FQNEAQ. The CDR3: CASSSDRAETQYF. The CDR3 coding sequence is TGTGCCAGCAGCTCGGACAGGGCAGAGACCCAGTACTTC.

V gene TRBV27 combines with J gene TRBJ2-2; D possibly corresponds to TRBD2 (5 bases). CDR1 MNHEY and CDR2 SMNVEV come from the germline V gene (reference sequence). The CDR3 length is 14 residues. V lost 8 bases to trimming and J lost 6 bases, with 16 bases between them. CDR3 in amino acids: CASSPGGYSGELFF. The CDR3 DNA reads TGTGCCAGCTCCCCCGGCGGGTATTCCGGGGAGCTGTTTTTT.

The CDR3 loop is CASSDRALSQPQHF. The CDR3 DNA follows: TGTGCCAGTTCGGACAGGGCACTTTCGCAGCCCCAGCATTTT. This chain uses TRBV19 with TRBJ1-5; 8 positions agree with TRBD1. The trim removed 8 bases at V and 7 bases at J, leaving 10 bases unmatched. The CDR3 length is 14 residues. Germline CDR1 is LNHDA and CDR2 is SQIVND (reference sequence).

The chain combines TRBV7-2 with TRBJ1-3, with D possibly matching TRBD1 (6 bases). V lost 5 bases and J 4 bases, leaving 12 bases between the germline ends. The CDR3 contains 14 residues. Germline-derived CDR1 and CDR2 are SGHTA and FQGNSA. The CDR3 region has the DNA TGTGCCAGCAGCCCGTTGGGGGCGGGAAACACCATATATTTT. Translating gives CASSPLGAGNTIYF.

This chain joins TRBV27 and TRBJ2-7; D is possibly TRBD2 (6 bases). Looked up from germline, CDR1 is MNHEY and CDR2 is SMNVEV (reference sequence). This CDR3 has 15 amino acids. V was cut by 5 bases and J by 5 bases, with 19 bases left in between. The CDR3 coding sequence is TGTGCCAGCAGTCCCGCCACATCCCGGAGGGACGAGCAGTACTTC. Translating gives CASSPATSRRDEQYF.

This clone was picked up a small number of times. The genes are TRBV6-5 and TRBJ1-1; no firm D call. The CDR3 is made up of 11 amino acids. In germline, CDR1 is MNHEY, CDR2 SVGAGI. Trimming took 5 bases from V and 8 from J, leaving 9 bases between them. The CDR3 bases are TGTGCCAGCAGTGCGAACGCAGAAGCTTTCTTT. Its protein is CASSANAEAFF.

CDR3 DNA sequence: TGTGCCAGCAGTTACTCAACAGGGGGCCTACAATTCTTC. It codes for CASSYSTGGLQFF. The chain couples TRBV6-5 to TRBJ2-1; 9 bases match TRBD1. The length of the CDR3 is 13 residues. Germline trimming cut 0 bases from V and 16 bases from J; bases unmatched to any gene: 7. Germline-derived CDR1 and CDR2 are MNHEY and SVGAGI.

This clone occurred once. The gene calls are TRBV28 and TRBJ1-2; 12 bases line up with TRBD1. CDR1 and CDR2 from the germline V gene are MDHEN and SYDVKM. Trimming at V came to 5 bases and at J to 8 bases, leaving 12 bases not matched to a gene. The CDR3 runs 16 residues. The CDR3 loop is CASSGSGTGGGRGYTF. The DNA of the CDR3 is TGTGCCAGCAGTGGCTCCGGGACAGGGGGCGGGAGGGGCTACACCTTC.

This clone was found once. The chain carries TRBV5-1 and TRBJ2-5; TRBD2 aligns across 9 bases. The germline V gene encodes CDR1 SGHRS and CDR2 YFSETQ. The CDR3 runs to 14 residues. After removal of 2 bases from V and 4 bases from J, the junction contained 3 bases not matched to a gene. This CDR3 reads CASSFAGGPETQYF. The CDR3 nucleotides read TGCGCCAGCAGCTTTGCGGGAGGGCCAGAGACCCAGTACTTC.

This sequence joins TRBV7-9 and TRBJ2-3; 7 bases are a match to TRBD1. The CDR3 has 14 residues. With V trimmed by 3 bases and J by 6 bases, 6 bases remained unmatched. The V gene's germline CDR1 is SEHNR and CDR2 FQNEAQ (reference sequence). The CDR3 DNA is TGTGCCAGCAGCTTGAACACAGGGGTGGATACGCAGTATTTT. This encodes CASSLNTGVDTQYF.

This chain joins TRBV21-1 and TRBJ1-2; whether TRBD1, the table's D call, matches the DNA was not checked. TRBV21-1 is tagged as a pseudogene. This CDR3 is built from 18 residues. CDR3 sequence: CASTRVGRDRLVGYGYTF. CDR3 coding DNA: TGTGCCAGCACCAGAGTAGGACGGGACAGGCTTGTTGGCTATGGCTACACCTTC.

This chain connects TRBV7-9 to TRBJ2-4; 8 nucleotides agree with TRBD1. The CDR3 has 18 residues. V lost 3 bases, J lost 4 bases, and 14 bases stayed unmatched. Germline-derived CDR1 and CDR2 are SEHNR and FQNEAQ (reference sequence). The CDR3 DNA sequence: TGTGCCAGCAGCTTCTCTACTGACGGGACAGGCCTTAAAAACATTCAGTACTTC. Its translation: CASSFSTDGTGLKNIQYF.